This T cell receptor beta chain was observed in a study of blood T cell repertoires in COVID-19. Study-level background: Sites across the United States, Italy and Spain contributed samples from acute and convalescent COVID-19. PBMCs, B-cell-depleted T cells, or T cells provided the cDNA or gDNA that made up the material.

This clone has a single count. As originally analysed: Estimated nucleated cell counts came from reference gene primer amplification. Repertoires were generated with immunoSEQ multiplex PCR, while TCRdb's copy carries only in-frame clones and drops some. V and J calls and clone size are copied from that table; D and trimming were computed from the DNA. The table has 15,000 to 20,000 clones, approximately 90% seen once. The junction had 2 bases not matched to a gene; V was cut back by 1 base and J by 0 bases. This CDR3 comprises 16 residues. Per the germline V gene, CDR1 is LGHNA and CDR2 is YNFKEQ. The rearrangement links TRBV4-2 to TRBJ1-4; 7 nucleotides align to TRBD1. The sequenced sample was peripheral blood. The sequence came from a human donor with active COVID-19. The donor label of this sample is uncertain. The CDR3 loop reads CASSQGQGTTNEKLFF. The CDR3 DNA reads TGTGCCAGCAGCCAAGGACAGGGTACAACTAATGAAAAACTGTTTTTT.